The present TCR beta chain was sequenced within a study of T cell repertoires in cytomegalovirus infection. General study results and limits: In two of eight donors, the top clonotype was HLA-C-restricted CMV-specific.

This clonotype came up a few times. Its antigen is undetermined. TCRdb redid the calling of the reads with MiXCR, one entry per CDR3 protein. The sample records hundreds of thousands of distinct CDR3 sequences, less than 25% being singletons. The CDR3 extends over 15 amino acids. Germline values: CDR1 SEHNR, CDR2 FQNEAQ (reference sequence). V lost 4 bases to trimming and J lost 6 bases, with 16 bases between them. This TCR was sampled from a human donor in good health (CMV status not recorded). Some clones in this sample may be carry-over from other donors' samples. V is TRBV7-9 and J is TRBJ1-5; the D is unclear. Sequencing was carried out using CD8+ T cells from PBMCs. In DNA form, the CDR3 reads TGTGCCAGCAGCTACGGGCAATTGGCGCCTCAGCCCCAGCATTTT. This translates into CASSYGQLAPQPQHF.